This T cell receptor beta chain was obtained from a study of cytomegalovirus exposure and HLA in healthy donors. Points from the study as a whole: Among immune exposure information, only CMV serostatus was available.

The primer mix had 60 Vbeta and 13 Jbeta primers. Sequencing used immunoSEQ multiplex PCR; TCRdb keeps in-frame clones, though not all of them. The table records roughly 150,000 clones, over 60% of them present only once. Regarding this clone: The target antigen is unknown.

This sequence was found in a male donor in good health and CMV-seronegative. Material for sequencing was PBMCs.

The DNA for the CDR3 is TGTGCCAGCAGTTACTCCAACAGGGTTGTTTACGAGCAGTACTTC. This codes for CASSYSNRVVYEQYF. V is TRBV6-5 and J is TRBJ2-7; a weak D match, TRBD1 (6 bases). The germline V gene has CDR1 MNHEY and CDR2 SVGAGI. V was cut by 0 bases and J by 4 bases, with 13 bases left in between. The CDR3 has 15 amino acids.